This T cell receptor (beta chain) is from a study of CD8 T cells in ankylosing spondylitis. MiXCR, applied by TCRdb to the 5' RACE reads, yields one record per CDR3 protein. This sample yields about 200,000 distinct CDR3 sequences, of which 9.5% to 15% are seen a single time; more than 15% belongs to the top ten. This CDR3 has 15 residues. With 6 bases removed from V and 7 bases from J, the gap between germline ends came to 19 bases. CDR1 is MNHEY and CDR2 is SMNVEV in the germline V gene (reference sequence). Regarding this clonotype: The antigen remains undetermined.

Overall study findings and caveats: Enrichment of disease-linked clones was reportedly significant in matched ankylosing spondylitis synovial fluid.

This sequence joins TRBV27 and TRBJ2-1; possible D gene TRBD1, 6 bases. This clonotype originated in a male donor with ankylosing spondylitis or in good health (not recorded which). What was sequenced was blood, either unsorted or a sorted T cell fraction (not recorded which). CDR3 in DNA: TGTGCCAGCAGCTTGCTTCGACAGGTGGTAAATGAGCAGTTCTTC. Protein product: CASSLLRQVVNEQFF.